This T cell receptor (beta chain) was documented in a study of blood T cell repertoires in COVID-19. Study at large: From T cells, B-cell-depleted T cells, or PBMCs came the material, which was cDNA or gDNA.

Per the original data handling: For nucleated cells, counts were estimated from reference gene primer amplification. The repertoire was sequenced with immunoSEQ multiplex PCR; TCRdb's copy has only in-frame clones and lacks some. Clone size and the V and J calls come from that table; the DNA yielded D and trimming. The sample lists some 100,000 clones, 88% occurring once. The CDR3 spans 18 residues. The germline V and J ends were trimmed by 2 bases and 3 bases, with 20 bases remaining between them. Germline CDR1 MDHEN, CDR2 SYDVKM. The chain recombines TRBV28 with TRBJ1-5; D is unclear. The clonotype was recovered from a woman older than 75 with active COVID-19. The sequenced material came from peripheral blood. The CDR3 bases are TGTGCCAGCAGTTTAGGGAGCAGGATGCTTCGATTCAATCAGCCCCAGCATTTT. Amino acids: CASSLGSRMLRFNQPQHF. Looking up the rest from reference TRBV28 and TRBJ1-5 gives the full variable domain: DVKVTQSSRYLVKRTGEKVFLECVQDMDHENMFWYRQDPGLGLRLIYFSYDVKMKEKGDIPEGYSVSREKKERFSLILESASTNQTSMYLCASSLGSRMLRFNQPQHFGDGTRLSIL.